This T cell receptor (beta chain) was sequenced in a study of CD8 T cells in ankylosing spondylitis. V was clipped by 6 bases and J by 5 bases; unmatched bases: 4. The CDR3 is 14 residues long. Germline CDR1 and CDR2: SNHLY and FYNNEI. Regarding the study as a whole: Ankylosing spondylitis blood appeared to be characterized by a TCR beta motif of about 8 highly homologous variants. Disease-linked clones displayed a CD8+ phenotype and appeared relatively rarely in peripheral blood. Disease-linked clones reportedly showed significant enrichment in matched ankylosing spondylitis synovial fluid.

Construction of TCR beta libraries was performed using quantitative 5'-RACE with molecular barcodes. TCRdb re-analysed the 5' RACE reads in MiXCR, keeping a single row per CDR3 protein. Of about 700,000 distinct CDR3 sequences in the sample, 19% were seen once. For this clonotype: Its specificity is not known.

The sequence derives from a male donor with ankylosing spondylitis. Sequencing input: blood, either unsorted or a sorted T cell fraction (not recorded which). The chain joins TRBV2 to TRBJ2-7; TRBD2 aligns across 13 bases. The CDR3 DNA is TGTGCCAGCAGACGAGGACTAGCGGGGGACGAGCAGTACTTC. This sequence encodes CASRRGLAGDEQYF.